This T cell receptor (beta chain) was documented in a study of blood T cell repertoires in COVID-19. Across the whole study: Both acute and convalescent COVID-19 samples were obtained from the United States, Italy and Spain.

Using immunoSEQ multiplex PCR, the repertoire was profiled, and TCRdb retains in-frame clones only, with some absent. The sample consists of around 120,000 clones, 65% to 75% of them appearing once. This CDR3 has 13 residues. Trimming cost V 4 bases and J 5 bases; bases outside gene matches: 4. Germline V lookup: CDR1 SSHAT, CDR2 FNYEAQ (reference sequence). The gene calls are TRBV7-7 and TRBJ2-5; 7 bases are a match to TRBD1. Sequencing was carried out using peripheral blood. The TCR sequence derives from an elderly man with acute or convalescent COVID-19. Written as DNA, the CDR3 is TGTGCCAGCAGCTCAGACAGGGAGGAGACCCAGTACTTC. Protein product: CASSSDREETQYF.